The 21 T cell receptor beta chains presented below share a single source sample, sequenced in a study of cytomegalovirus exposure and HLA in healthy donors. Vbeta (60) and Jbeta (13) primers were used in the PCR. TCRdb's copy holds only in-frame clones and misses some; the assay was immunoSEQ multiplex PCR. Of 200,000 to 250,000 clones listed, under 80% are singletons. Sequenced material: PBMCs. Receptors originate from a woman in her twenties or thirties in good health and CMV-seronegative.

CDR3 sequence: CASSMVQGSNTEAFF. The CDR3 nucleotides read TGTGCCAGTAGTATGGTACAGGGCTCGAACACTGAAGCTTTCTTT. The V gene is TRBV19, the J gene TRBJ1-1; tentative D call: TRBD1 (6 bases). Per the germline V gene, CDR1 is LNHDA and CDR2 is SQIVND (reference sequence). Between the trimmed V and J ends, which lost 3 bases and 1 base, there was a span of 12 bases. CDR3 size: 15 residues.

The chain has TRBV6-5 and TRBJ2-2; D perhaps matches TRBD2 (5 bases). In germline, CDR1 is MNHEY, CDR2 SVGAGI. Trimming removed 6 bases at V and 4 bases at J, with 15 bases between. The CDR3 is 15 amino acids. This chain's CDR3 is CASRSSREGTGELFF. DNA of the CDR3: TGTGCCAGCAGAAGTTCGCGTGAGGGCACCGGGGAGCTGTTTTTT.

This clone has a handful of counts. The rearrangement links TRBV7-9 to TRBJ1-5; possible D gene TRBD1, 5 bases. The CDR3 is 14 amino acids. Trimming pared 5 bases from V and 1 base from J, leaving 9 bases between. The germline V gene encodes CDR1 SEHNR and CDR2 FQNEAQ (reference sequence). CDR3 sequence: CASSTKGSNQPQHF. The DNA of the CDR3 is TGTGCCAGCAGCACGAAGGGGAGCAATCAGCCCCAGCATTTT.

CDR3 sequence: CASGLPPTPSLGSEQYF. In DNA form, the CDR3 reads TGTGCTAGTGGTCTGCCCCCTACCCCTTCCCTAGGGAGCGAGCAGTACTTC. The V and J genes are TRBV12-5 and TRBJ2-5; D is perhaps TRBD2 (5 bases). The DNA end is a closer match to TRBJ2-7, so the J assignment may be wrong. The CDR3 is made up of 17 amino acids. CDR1 is LGHNT, CDR2 FRNRAP, per germline.

The table lists this clone with a few counts. The chain recombines TRBV5-4 with TRBJ1-1; 7 bases match TRBD1. Trimming at V came to 0 bases and at J to 2 bases, leaving 4 bases not matched to a gene. The CDR3 covers 15 residues. Looked up from germline, CDR1 is SGHNT and CDR2 is YYREEE (reference sequence). CDR3 loop: CASSLDPGGNTEAFF. In DNA form, the CDR3 reads TGTGCCAGCAGCTTGGATCCAGGGGGTAACACTGAAGCTTTCTTT. Full variable domain (outside the CDR3, taken from reference TRBV5-4 and TRBJ1-1): ETGVTQSPTHLIKTRGQQVTLRCSSQSGHNTVSWYQQALGQGPQFIFQYYREEENGRGNFPPRFSGLQFPNYSSELNVNALELDDSALYLCASSLDPGGNTEAFFGQGTRLTVV.

With regard to this clone: A read error may account for a junction end that differs from germline. The chain is built from TRBV18 and TRBJ1-3; 8 bases agree with TRBD1. The germline gives CDR1 KGHSH, CDR2 LQKENI. The CDR3 consists of 17 residues. Here the CDR3 reads CVSSKEGQAVSGNTIYF. CDR3 DNA: TGTGTCAGCTCGAAAGAGGGACAGGCCGTCTCTGGAAACACCATATATTTT.

Turning to this clone: One end of the junction does not line up with germline, which may come from a read error. The chain joins TRBV19 to TRBJ2-2; 9 bases are shared with TRBD1. This CDR3 comprises 14 residues. The germline CDR1 and CDR2 sequences are LNHDA and SQIVND (reference sequence). The CDR3 reads CASTDRGWTGEPFF. For the CDR3, the DNA is TGTGCCAGTACGGACAGGGGTTGGACCGGGGAGCCGTTTTTT.

The chain uses TRBV7-9 and TRBJ2-2, with TRBD1 identical over 9 bases. The V and J ends lost 7 bases and 0 bases, in that order; junction bases with no gene match: 3. The germline CDR1 and CDR2 sequences are SEHNR and FQNEAQ (reference sequence). The CDR3 covers 15 residues. CDR3 coding DNA: TGTGCCAGCAAGGGGGACAGGGCGAACACCGGGGAGCTGTTTTTT. Translating it yields CASKGDRANTGELFF.

This clone was seen only once. The chain joins TRBV5-1 to TRBJ1-1; 9 positions match TRBD1. The germline V gene encodes CDR1 SGHRS and CDR2 YFSETQ. This CDR3 has 14 amino acids. J was trimmed by 7 bases and V by 0 bases; bases with no gene match: 4. CDR3 sequence: CASSLEQGAREAFF. The CDR3 DNA reads as TGCGCCAGCAGCTTGGAACAGGGGGCTCGTGAAGCTTTCTTT.

This chain joins TRBV29-1 and TRBJ2-7; the D is unclear. Germline assignment: CDR1 SQVTM and CDR2 ANQGSEA. The V end lost 0 bases, the J end lost 3 bases, and 9 bases lay between the germline ends. This CDR3 is built from 13 residues. The DNA for the CDR3 is TGCAGCGTTGAAGATCTTCACAGCTACGAGCAGTACTTC. Its protein is CSVEDLHSYEQYF.

This clone has only a few counts. The rearrangement joins TRBV30 to TRBJ1-2, with a possible D match to TRBD1 (6 bases). Per the germline V gene, CDR1 is GTSNPN and CDR2 is SVGIG (reference sequence). With 3 bases removed from V and 3 bases from J, the gap between germline ends came to 14 bases. This CDR3 contains 14 residues. CDR3 DNA sequence: TGTGCCTGGAGGATAAAGTCAGGGGACTATGGCTACACCTTC. Its protein is CAWRIKSGDYGYTF. Based on the CDR3 plus reference TRBV30 and TRBJ1-2, the full variable domain is SQTIHQWPATLVQPVGSPLSLECTVEGTSNPNLYWYRQAAGRGLQLLFYSVGIGQISSEVPQNLSASRPQDRQFILSSKKLLLSDSGFYLCAWRIKSGDYGYTFGSGTRLTVV.

This clone appeared a single time. The rearrangement joins TRBV4-1 to TRBJ1-6; 9 bases line up with TRBD1. Germline V lookup: CDR1 MGHRA, CDR2 YSYEKL. The CDR3 has 15 residues. V shed 0 bases and J 10 bases; nucleotides not matched to a gene: 4. CDR3 nucleotides: TGCGCCAGCAGCCAAGAGAGACAGGGGGACTCACCCCTCCACTTT. It specifies CASSQERQGDSPLHF.

The J gene is TRBJ2-1, the V gene TRBV5-1; unclear D gene. Trimming stripped 0 bases from V and 0 bases from J, with 4 bases between. The CDR3 is 14 amino acids. CDR1 SGHRS and CDR2 YFSETQ come from the germline V gene. This CDR3 reads CASSLDGSYNEQFF. CDR3 DNA sequence: TGCGCCAGCAGCTTGGACGGCTCCTACAATGAGCAGTTCTTC.

The chain is built from TRBV12-5 and TRBJ2-5; TRBD1 agrees at 8 bases. The germline V gene encodes CDR1 LGHNT and CDR2 FRNRAP. V gave up 5 bases and J gave up 0 bases; unmatched junction bases: 5. The CDR3 totals 15 residues. This CDR3 reads CASGAGQAYQETQYF. CDR3 nucleotides: TGTGCTAGTGGTGCGGGACAGGCCTACCAAGAGACCCAGTACTTC.

The chain recombines TRBV9 with TRBJ2-3; D possibly corresponds to TRBD2 (6 bases). Germline loops: CDR1 SGDLS, CDR2 YYNGEE. CDR3 length: 18 residues. V lost 2 bases to trimming and J lost 0 bases, with 19 bases between them. CDR3 bases: TGTGCCAGCAGCGTTACTAGCTACTCGAAACTTAGCACAGATACGCAGTATTTT. Its protein product is CASSVTSYSKLSTDTQYF.

This chain links TRBV5-1 with TRBJ2-7; TRBD1 aligns across 8 bases. The trim removed 4 bases at V and 2 bases at J, leaving 8 bases unmatched. In germline, CDR1 is SGHRS, CDR2 YFSETQ. The CDR3 runs 15 residues. The CDR3 region has the DNA TGCGCCAGCAGCCGAGGGACAGGCCGTACCTACGAGCAGTACTTC. Its translation is CASSRGTGRTYEQYF.

CDR3 residues: CASSLAYGSQETQYF. The DNA of the CDR3 is TGTGCCAGCAGCTTGGCTTACGGGTCACAAGAGACCCAGTACTTC. This sequence joins TRBV5-4 and TRBJ2-5; the D is unclear. The V and J ends lost 0 bases and 2 bases respectively, with 11 bases between them. CDR1 is SGHNT, CDR2 YYREEE, per germline (reference sequence). The CDR3 contains 15 residues.

This clone was observed a handful of times. The V and J genes are TRBV7-6 and TRBJ1-6; 10 bases match TRBD1. The CDR3 covers 16 residues. The trim removed 4 bases at V and 10 bases at J, leaving 10 bases unmatched. Germline V gives CDR1 SGHVS, CDR2 FNYEAQ. For the CDR3, the DNA is TGTGCCAGCAGCTCTATCCGGACAGGGGGAGGCTCACCCCTCCACTTT. This codes for CASSSIRTGGGSPLHF.

The CDR3 DNA reads as TGTGCCAGCGGTAGCTCCTACAATGAGCAGTTCTTC. Translation: CASGSSYNEQFF. This chain connects TRBV25-1 to TRBJ2-1; the D is unclear. Trimming removed 8 bases from V and 0 bases from J, with 5 bases in between. The germline V gene has CDR1 MGHDK and CDR2 SYGVNS. The CDR3 totals 12 residues.

This chain connects TRBV9 to TRBJ2-3; D possibly corresponds to TRBD2 (5 bases). The CDR3 spans 16 residues. Trimming stripped 3 bases from V and 2 bases from J, with 16 bases between. CDR1 is SGDLS, CDR2 YYNGEE, per germline. The CDR3 loop is CASSAEGRGHTDTQYF. CDR3 nucleotides: TGTGCCAGCAGCGCCGAGGGTCGGGGTCACACAGATACGCAGTATTTT.

In this sample, this clone turned up a few times. CDR3 DNA: TGCGCCAGCAGCTTGGGACTAGTGAACACCGGGGAGCTGTTTTTT. Protein: CASSLGLVNTGELFF. This sequence joins TRBV5-1 and TRBJ2-2; D possibly corresponds to TRBD2 (6 bases). Germline loops: CDR1 SGHRS, CDR2 YFSETQ. The CDR3 totals 15 residues. The V gene lost 0 bases and the J gene lost 1 base, with 7 bases spanning the gap.